This is a list of T cell receptor beta chains from one sample in a study of cytomegalovirus exposure and HLA in healthy donors. Generated by immunoSEQ multiplex PCR, the TCRdb table keeps only in-frame clones and is missing some. The data contain fewer than 250,000 clones, roughly 83% of them singletons. The sequenced sample consisted of PBMCs. These receptors came from a male donor in good health and CMV-seropositive. The CDR3 runs from the conserved cysteine through the conserved F or W.

V gene,CDR3 protein
TRBV28,CASSLLETEAFF
TRBV7-2,CASTSTGTSYTGELFF
TRBV7-2,CAGSSGSGIYEQYF
TRBV4-2,CASSQPGQSLF
TRBV7-9,CASSFSGPTEAFF
TRBV7-3,CAGTFYGYTF
TRBV4-2,CASSQDRYGYTF
TRBV2,CASSEARGGAGELFF
TRBV19,CASSPTGYTSPYGYTF
TRBV27,CASSLSSWDSRSYNEQFF
TRBV27,CASGYSSSYEQYF
TRBV19,CASSIGHSGANVLTF
TRBV6-5,CASSLGTGGETQYF
TRBV5-4,CASSKTGETQYF
TRBV2,CASTQMNTEAFF
TRBV7-3,CASSQGTSDTDTQYF
TRBV7-3,CASSPRGFDGYTF
TRBV10-3,CAIRTGDNQPQHF
TRBV10-3,CAISDIDRDYGYTF
TRBV28,CASSSGSGGSGRNEQFF
TRBV19,CASSIGQWLNTEAFF
TRBV9,CASSPRANRDLTF
TRBV29-1,CSVDLRGNEQFF
TRBV6-6,CASLSGGADTQYF
TRBV27,CASKSSGEQFF
TRBV7-8,CASSWTSGGDTQYF
TRBV9,CASSVTVDSGNTIYF
TRBV6-6,CASSYFGDNEKLFF
TRBV5-6,CASSWLPTGSTNTEAFF
TRBV7-9,CASSQGRGEGDF
TRBV5-4,CASSLDGGATNEKLFF
TRBV6-6,CASRLRGRGTDTQYF
TRBV4-1,CASSQDSGLNTGELFF
TRBV9,CASSVDGRVDNEQFF